The rows below give T cell receptor beta chains drawn from one sample of a study of blood T cell repertoires in COVID-19. Only in-frame clones appear in the TCRdb table, and some are missing; sequencing was by immunoSEQ multiplex PCR. The sample contains some 100,000 clones, approximately 86% of which appear only once. The source material was peripheral blood. All receptors derive from a man aged 50 to 59 with acute or convalescent COVID-19. Each CDR3 is given with its conserved first and last residue. A D gene is named only where the DNA matches it firmly. Size is stated for part of the rows, as once, few or many counts, or as a class when the clone is expanded.

TRBJ1-3 TRBV15 - - 17 TGTGCCACCAGCAGAGATGGAACGGGGAGCTCTGGAAACACCATATATTTT CATSRDGTGSSGNTIYF
TRBJ2-3 TRBV6-4 TRBD2 - 16 TGTGCCAGCAGTGACTCAGGGAGGGAATTGACAGATACGCAGTATTTT CASSDSGRELTDTQYF
TRBJ1-2 TRBV24-1 - - 14 TGTGCCACCAGTGATACGGTTGGCGGATATGGCTACACCTTC CATSDTVGGYGYTF
TRBJ2-1 TRBV7-9 TRBD2 - 15 TGTGCCAGCAGCGAAAGGTCGCTAGCGGTCAATGAGCAGTTCTTC CASSERSLAVNEQFF
TRBJ2-5 TRBV12-3/TRBV12-4 - - 13 TGTGCCAGCAGTCCCCGGGGAATTGAGACCCAGTACTTC CASSPRGIETQYF
TRBJ2-2 TRBV18 TRBD1 - 16 TGTGCCAGCTCGGGACAGGGGGCGATGGACACCGGGGAGCTGTTTTTT CASSGQGAMDTGELFF
TRBJ1-2 TRBV19 TRBD1 - 16 TGTGCCAGTAGTATAAGGGGCAGCAGGGGGCTTTATGGCTACACCTTC CASSIRGSRGLYGYTF
TRBJ2-5 TRBV25-1 TRBD2 - 16 TGTGCCAGCAGGAAGCCCCCGGCTAGCGGCCAAGAGACCCAGTACTTC CASRKPPASGQETQYF
TRBJ2-7 TRBV3-1/TRBV3-2 - - 11 TGTGCCAGCAGCCATGCGGGCGAGCAGTACTTC CASSHAGEQYF
TRBJ2-2 TRBV7-6 TRBD1 - 15 TGTGCCAGCAGCCGGAGACAGGGGAACACCGGGGAGCTGTTTTTT CASSRRQGNTGELFF
TRBJ2-5 TRBV3-1/TRBV3-2 TRBD2 - 14 TGTGCCAGCAGTCGGACTAGCGGGAGAGAGACCCAGTACTTC CASSRTSGRETQYF
TRBJ2-3 TRBV6-5 TRBD2 - 16 TGTGCCAGCAGTTACGGGTCTAGCGGATACACAGATACGCAGTATTTT CASSYGSSGYTDTQYF
TRBJ2-7 TRBV9 TRBD1 - 13 TGTGCCAGCAGCGCCCAGGGGGCTTACGAGCAGTACTTC CASSAQGAYEQYF
TRBJ2-7 TRBV25-1 TRBD2 few 14 TGTGCCAGCAGTGCTAGCGGGAGGGTCTACGAGCAGTACTTC CASSASGRVYEQYF
TRBJ2-7 TRBV7-8 - - 14 TGTGCCAGCAGCTTGGGGGACAACTCCTACGAGCAGTACTTC CASSLGDNSYEQYF
TRBJ2-1 TRBV7-2 - - 12 TGTGCCAGCAGCAAACCGGGACTCACTGAGTTCTTC CASSKPGLTEFF
TRBJ2-2 TRBV5-6 - few 14 TGTGCCAGCAGCTTGGTTGACAGCACCGGGGAGCTGTTTTTT CASSLVDSTGELFF
TRBJ1-3 TRBV10-2 TRBD1 - 15 TGCGCCAGCAGTGAAGACAGGGGGGACGGAAACACCATATATTTT CASSEDRGDGNTIYF
TRBJ1-1 TRBV11-2 TRBD1 - 14 TGTGCCAGCAGCTTGAACAGGGGTAACACTGAAGCTTTCTTT CASSLNRGNTEAFF
TRBJ1-2 TRBV7-2 - - 15 TGTGCCAGCAGCCCCAGTGGGGAGTCGCGGTATGGCTACACCTTC CASSPSGESRYGYTF
TRBJ1-2 TRBV6-2/TRBV6-3 TRBD1 - 15 TGTGCCAGCAGTTACGGGACAGGCTCTAACTATGGCTACACCTTC CASSYGTGSNYGYTF
TRBJ1-5 TRBV18 TRBD1 - 15 TGTGCCAGCTCACCGGACAGGGGGGGGAATCAGCCCCAGCATTTT CASSPDRGGNQPQHF
TRBJ2-3 TRBV19 - - 11 TGTGCCAGTAGTATAGCTGATACGCAGTATTTT CASSIADTQYF
TRBJ2-7 TRBV9 - - 14 TGTGCCAGCAGCGTAGCTAGTAGCTCCTACGAGCAGTACTTC CASSVASSSYEQYF
TRBJ2-3 TRBV7-9 TRBD2 - 17 TGTGCCAGCAGCTTCCGCGGGAGAGGGGTTATGGGAGATACGCAGTATTTT CASSFRGRGVMGDTQYF
TRBJ2-7 TRBV24-1 - - 14 TGTGCCACCAGTGACGGGATAGGAGGGCACGAGCAGTACTTC CATSDGIGGHEQYF
TRBJ1-4 TRBV5-6 - - 18 TGTGCCAGCAGCGTGGGACAAGAGAATCATCCAACTAATGAAAAACTGTTTTTT CASSVGQENHPTNEKLFF
TRBJ2-3 TRBV27 TRBD2 - 16 TGTGCCAGCAGTTTCGGTGCGGGAGGGGGAACAGATACGCAGTATTTT CASSFGAGGGTDTQYF
TRBJ2-2 TRBV3-1/TRBV3-2 - - 12 TGTGCCACCTCCTCCTTCCCCGGGGAGCTGTTTTTT CATSSFPGELFF
TRBJ2-1 TRBV6-5 - once 15 TGTGCCAGCAGTTTCTTCGGGATATCTTACAATGAGCAGTTCTTC CASSFFGISYNEQFF